A single sample gave rise to the 20 T cell receptor beta chains below, sequenced in a study of radiation and T cells in renal cell carcinoma. The protocol was immunoSEQ multiplex PCR, while the TCRdb copy is restricted to in-frame clones and leaves out a portion. The sample has around 30,000 clones; about 84% are singletons. As for time point: blood 4 weeks post-SBRT, at nephrectomy. Treatment defined: 15 Gy SBRT to primary tumor, nephrectomy 4 weeks later. The sequencing here drew on blood, taken from a patient whose treatment included radiotherapy and nephrectomy. The source is a man aged 55 to 69 with renal cell carcinoma.

This chain connects TRBV19 to TRBJ2-3; D is tentatively TRBD1 or TRBD2 (5 bases each). The V end was cut by 7 bases, the J end by 2 bases, with 19 bases between. Germline V lookup: CDR1 LNHDA, CDR2 SQIVND (reference sequence). This CDR3 contains 16 residues. CDR3 sequence reads: CASNFYPGPFTDTQYF. The CDR3 region has the DNA TGTGCCAGTAATTTTTACCCGGGACCCTTCACAGATACGCAGTATTTT. Looking up the rest from reference TRBV19 and TRBJ2-3 gives the full variable domain: DGGITQSPKYLFRKEGQNVTLSCEQNLNHDAMYWYRQDPGQGLRLIYYSQIVNDFQKGDIAEGYSVSREKKESFPLTVTSAQKNPTAFYLCASNFYPGPFTDTQYFGPGTRLTVL.

The CDR3 sequence is CASLRSGLGYTEAFF. The CDR3 bases are TGTGCCAGCCTCAGGTCAGGGCTGGGGTACACTGAAGCTTTCTTT. This chain uses TRBV7-2 with TRBJ1-1; possibly TRBD1 for D (5 bases). The ends were cut back, 8 bases at V and 3 bases at J, with 19 bases in the middle. CDR1 and CDR2 from the germline V gene are SGHTA and FQGNSA. The CDR3 covers 15 residues.

V and J are TRBV19 and TRBJ2-7, with a possible D match to TRBD1 (5 bases). CDR3 length: 14 residues. The germline gives CDR1 LNHDA, CDR2 SQIVND (reference sequence). V lost 4 bases to trimming and J lost 5 bases, with 15 bases between them. The CDR3 DNA sequence: TGTGCCAGTAGTAAGTCGGCAGGGCGCCACGAGCAGTACTTC. Encoded protein: CASSKSAGRHEQYF.

CDR3 region: CASSSGRGYYNEQFF. CDR3 DNA sequence: TGTGCCAGCAGCTCGGGACGGGGATACTACAATGAGCAGTTCTTC. The chain recombines TRBV5-4 with TRBJ2-1; possibly TRBD1 or TRBD2 for D (5 bases each). The CDR3 has 15 residues. The germline V and J ends were trimmed by 3 bases and 3 bases, with 13 bases remaining between them. Germline assignment: CDR1 SGHNT and CDR2 YYREEE (reference sequence).

This clone appeared once. The chain carries TRBV5-1 and TRBJ1-4, with a possible D match to TRBD1 (5 bases). The V end lost 4 bases, the J end lost 5 bases, and 27 bases lay between the germline ends. The V gene's germline CDR1 is SGHRS and CDR2 YFSETQ. This CDR3 region has 19 residues. CDR3 bases: TGCGCCAGCAGCCGAGCTGGGGGGATTGGGATGGTTGAAAATGAAAAACTGTTTTTT. It yields the protein CASSRAGGIGMVENEKLFF.

The V call is TRBV4-2, the J call TRBJ2-1, with 9 bases fitting TRBD1. This CDR3 is built from 15 residues. Germline CDR1 is LGHNA and CDR2 is YNFKEQ. Trimming cost V 2 bases and J 3 bases; bases outside gene matches: 2. CDR3 amino acids: CASSQTGQGYNEQFF. The CDR3 nucleotides read TGTGCCAGCAGCCAAACGGGACAGGGCTACAATGAGCAGTTCTTC.

The gene calls are TRBV27 and TRBJ2-1, with 12 bases fitting TRBD2. After removal of 6 bases from V and 7 bases from J, the junction contained 7 bases not matched to a gene. Germline V gene sequence: CDR1 MNHEY, CDR2 SMNVEV (reference sequence). CDR3 length equals 15 residues. The CDR3 nucleotides are TGTGCCAGCAGGCAAACTAGCGGGAGGAGGAATGAGCAGTTCTTC. This translates into CASRQTSGRRNEQFF.

This clone was recorded only once. The chain combines TRBV10-1 with TRBJ2-2; maybe TRBD2 (6 bases). CDR1 and CDR2 (germline): WNHNN, SYGVQD (reference sequence). CDR3 length: 11 amino acids. V lost 7 bases and J 8 bases, leaving 8 bases between the germline ends. DNA for the CDR3: TGCGCCAGCACGGCGGGAGGGGAGCTGTTTTTT. Protein: CASTAGGELFF.

The rearrangement links TRBV7-2 to TRBJ1-5, with D possibly TRBD1 on 6 matching bases. CDR1 is SGHTA, CDR2 FQGNSA, per germline. Trimming shortened V by 3 bases and J by 0 bases, and 12 bases separated the two germline ends. The CDR3 contains 16 residues. In DNA, the CDR3 is TGTGCCAGCAGCTTTTATGGGACAAGTAGCAATCAGCCCCAGCATTTT. It specifies CASSFYGTSSNQPQHF.

The rearrangement links TRBV18 to TRBJ1-3; TRBD1 matches at 8 bases. The CDR3 contains 20 residues. V was pared by 3 bases and J by 0 bases, with 16 bases of the junction left unmatched. Per germline, CDR1 KGHSH and CDR2 LQKENI. The CDR3 loop is CASSPSFLDSRGHSGNTIYF. CDR3 nucleotide sequence: TGTGCCAGCTCACCCTCGTTTCTTGATAGCAGGGGGCACTCTGGAAACACCATATATTTT.

The V call is TRBV4-1, the J call TRBJ1-3; D gene unclear. In germline, CDR1 is MGHRA, CDR2 YSYEKL. This CDR3 has 15 residues. Trimming stripped 3 bases from V and 0 bases from J, with 9 bases between. The CDR3 sequence is CASSQNPGSGNTIYF. The CDR3 DNA reads as TGCGCCAGCAGCCAGAATCCGGGCTCTGGAAACACCATATATTTT.

The sample holds many counts of this clone. The gene calls are TRBV10-1 and TRBJ2-7, with a weak D call TRBD2 (6 bases). The CDR3 length is 16 residues. Germline V CDR1 and CDR2: WNHNN, SYGVQD (reference sequence). Trimming pared 4 bases from V and 0 bases from J, leaving 16 bases between. The CDR3 sequence: CASSGFGGGISYEQYF. The CDR3 region has the DNA TGCGCCAGCAGTGGTTTTGGGGGAGGAATCTCCTACGAGCAGTACTTC.

The chain joins TRBV19 to TRBJ2-7; 8 bases agree with TRBD1. Trimming at V came to 4 bases and at J to 3 bases, leaving 8 bases not matched to a gene. The CDR3 is made up of 15 amino acids. The germline gives CDR1 LNHDA, CDR2 SQIVND (reference sequence). The CDR3 bases are TGTGCCAGTAGTACAGGTACAGGACAGGGCTACGAGCAGTACTTC. Translation: CASSTGTGQGYEQYF.

This clone is labeled medium-sized. The chain couples TRBV6-4 to TRBJ2-2, with TRBD1 as a possible D gene (8 bases). Germline CDR1 MRHNA, CDR2 SNTAGT. The V gene lost 3 bases and the J gene lost 5 bases, with 10 bases spanning the gap. This CDR3 contains 14 residues. The CDR3 DNA follows: TGTGCCAGCAGTGAACAGGGGGGGACCGGGGAGCTGTTTTTT. Protein sequence: CASSEQGGTGELFF.

The chain has TRBV18 and TRBJ2-1; D perhaps matches TRBD1 (6 bases). CDR3 length: 13 residues. Germline V lookup: CDR1 KGHSH, CDR2 LQKENI. The germline V and J ends were trimmed by 5 bases and 10 bases, with 15 bases remaining between them. The DNA of the CDR3 is TGTGCCAGCTCAAGGGGGTCTAGCCCCGAGCAGTTCTTC. Translating it yields CASSRGSSPEQFF.

CDR3 bases: TGTGCCAGCAGCTCCCCTGTTTTAGGGCATGAGCAGTTCTTC. Translated, it gives CASSSPVLGHEQFF. This sequence joins TRBV7-6 and TRBJ2-1; D is undetermined. The CDR3 loop spans 14 amino acids. Looked up from germline, CDR1 is SGHVS and CDR2 is FNYEAQ. Trimming removed 4 bases from V and 8 bases from J, with 15 bases in between.

With respect to this clone: Other DNA sequences in the sample encode the same CDR3. Written as DNA, the CDR3 is TGTGCCAGCAGTCCCGGGGCAGGAGTATTGGAGCAGTACTTC. It codes for CASSPGAGVLEQYF. J is TRBJ2-7 and V is TRBV27; D may correspond to TRBD1 or TRBD2 (5 bases each). Per the germline V gene, CDR1 is MNHEY and CDR2 is SMNVEV (reference sequence). Trimming took off 5 bases at V and 7 bases at J, with 18 bases between the two ends. There are 14 residues in the CDR3.

The chain is built from TRBV27 and TRBJ2-5; D may be TRBD2 (6 bases). CDR1 and CDR2 (germline): MNHEY, SMNVEV (reference sequence). The V and J ends lost 6 bases and 4 bases respectively, with 15 bases between them. This CDR3 region has 14 residues. CDR3 coding DNA: TGTGCCAGCAGCGAGGGAGGTAGGGGAGAGACCCAGTACTTC. Translated, it gives CASSEGGRGETQYF.

This chain joins TRBV21-1 and TRBJ2-7; whether TRBD2, the table's D call, matches the DNA was not checked. TRBV21-1 is a recognized pseudogene. The CDR3 runs to 13 residues. The CDR3 region is CASSSRRGDEQYF. The DNA for the CDR3 is TGTGCCAGCAGCTCCCGCCGGGGGGACGAGCAGTACTTC.

The chain joins TRBV6-5 to TRBJ2-1, with TRBD2 identical over 12 bases. With V trimmed by 2 bases and J by 6 bases, 2 bases remained unmatched. CDR1 is MNHEY and CDR2 is SVGAGI in the germline V gene. This CDR3 is 15 amino acids long. CDR3 coding DNA: TGTGCCAGCAGTTACCTAGCGGGAGGGGGCAATGAGCAGTTCTTC. The encoded protein is CASSYLAGGGNEQFF.